This T cell receptor (beta chain) was sequenced for a study of radiotherapy plus CTLA-4 blockade in lung cancer (dated by TCRdb to the late 2010s). For the study in its entirety: Among enrolled patients, under 20% had an objective response and roughly 33% reached disease control. The full study reports these points: Early dynamic changes in blood T cell clones, together with increased serum interferon-beta after radiation, were reported as the strongest predictors of response. After treatment with radiotherapy and ipilimumab, TCR clones that originated in tumors expanded in peripheral blood.

Preparation of the library involved the immunoSEQ multiplex PCR assay. TCRdb re-hosts the immuneACCESS table, in-frame sequences only. Its copies lack some clones; in the studies checked, an unresolved V gene accounts for under half of them, and the cause for the rest is not known. The sample has around 91,000 clones on record, 85% to 90% of them singletons. The ten largest account for 4% to 6% of the sample. As concerns this clone: Its antigen is currently not known. A read error may produce the germline difference seen at one junction end.

CDR1 GTSNPN and CDR2 SVGIG are derived from the germline V gene (reference sequence). Reading from cysteine to phenylalanine, the CDR3 counts 15 amino acids. The CDR3 DNA has 45 bases and is translated from base 1. The study evaluated CTLA-4 blockade (ipilimumab) given together with focal radiation therapy in patients who had chemo-refractory metastatic non-small-cell lung cancer. This TCR was sampled from a human donor with non-small cell lung cancer that progressed on radiotherapy plus ipilimumab. This chain is built from TRBV30 and TRBJ2-5; TRBD1 might be the D gene, on 6 matching bases. Here the sequenced sample was peripheral blood, taken from a patient treated with radiotherapy plus ipilimumab. The CDR3 region reads CAWSVPTGWGEIQYF. The bases are TGTGCCTGGAGTGTACCGACAGGTTGGGGAGAGATCCAGTACTTC.